This TCR beta chain was profiled in a study of long-term antiretroviral therapy in people with HIV. The CDR3 covers 13 residues. Germline CDR1 is MNHEY and CDR2 is SVGAGI. V dropped 7 bases and J dropped 8; count of bases not matched to a gene: 8. It was version v3.0 of the immunoSEQ assay that was run at survey level. Profiled with immunoSEQ multiplex PCR; TCRdb holds only in-frame clones, not every one. The profile covers 14,000 or so clones, with roughly 82% appearing a single time and 6.5% to 7.5% taken by the ten largest. The receptor's source is a young man with HIV. The specimen was unsorted PBMCs, collected 0.4 years after starting antiretroviral therapy. The chain couples TRBV6-5 to TRBJ1-2, with 9 bases lining up with TRBD1. The CDR3 here is CASTPRTGAGYTF. Here the CDR3 DNA reads TGTGCCAGCACCCCTCGGACAGGGGCCGGCTACACCTTC.